Below are 3 T cell receptor beta chains sequenced from a single sample in a study of cytomegalovirus exposure and HLA in healthy donors. Clones were read by immunoSEQ multiplex PCR, and TCRdb kept only the in-frame ones, dropping some. In the table there are about 110,000 clones, 70% to 90% of which are singletons. Sequenced sample: PBMCs. The origin of the receptors is a woman between 25 and 40 years old in good health and CMV-seropositive.

This clone was detected only once. V is TRBV7-6 and J is TRBJ2-1, with D possibly matching TRBD1 (5 bases). Trimming left V 5 bases short and J 4 bases short, with 12 bases between. This CDR3 has 14 residues. Looked up from germline, CDR1 is SGHVS and CDR2 is FNYEAQ. DNA of the CDR3: TGTGCCAGCAGCCCCCGGACAAATTACAATGAGCAGTTCTTC. As protein: CASSPRTNYNEQFF.

The J gene is TRBJ2-3, the V gene TRBV9, with a tentative D call TRBD2 (6 bases). Trimming pared 2 bases from V and 0 bases from J, leaving 10 bases between. The CDR3 has 15 amino acids. Germline CDR1 is SGDLS and CDR2 is YYNGEE. CDR3 sequence (DNA): TGTGCCAGCAGCGTCACCGGGACTAGCACAGATACGCAGTATTTT. Amino acids: CASSVTGTSTDTQYF.

The chain has TRBV28 and TRBJ2-3, with 7 nucleotides matching TRBD2. The V gene end was trimmed by 8 bases and the J gene end by 9 bases; junction bases not matched to a gene: 11. Germline CDR1 reads MDHEN; CDR2 reads SYDVKM. There are 13 residues in the CDR3. CDR3 nucleotides: TGTGCCAGCCGACGAGCGGGGAGCAAGACGCAGTATTTT. Translating gives CASRRAGSKTQYF.